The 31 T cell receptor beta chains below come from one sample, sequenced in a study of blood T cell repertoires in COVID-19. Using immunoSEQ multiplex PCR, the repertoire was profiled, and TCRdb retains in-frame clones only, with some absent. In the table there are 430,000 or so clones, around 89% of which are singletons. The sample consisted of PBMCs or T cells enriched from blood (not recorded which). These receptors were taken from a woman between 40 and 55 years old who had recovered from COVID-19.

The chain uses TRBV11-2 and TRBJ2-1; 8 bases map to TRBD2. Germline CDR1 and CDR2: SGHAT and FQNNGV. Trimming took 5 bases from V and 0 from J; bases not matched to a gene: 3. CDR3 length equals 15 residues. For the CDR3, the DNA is TGTGCCAGCAGCCTCCGGGAGGGCTCCTACAATGAGCAGTTCTTC. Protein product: CASSLREGSYNEQFF.

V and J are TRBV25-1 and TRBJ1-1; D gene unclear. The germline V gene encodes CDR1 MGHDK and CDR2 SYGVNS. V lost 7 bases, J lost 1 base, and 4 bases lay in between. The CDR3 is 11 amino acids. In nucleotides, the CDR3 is TGTGCCAGCAACAAGAACACTGAAGCTTTCTTT. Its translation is CASNKNTEAFF.

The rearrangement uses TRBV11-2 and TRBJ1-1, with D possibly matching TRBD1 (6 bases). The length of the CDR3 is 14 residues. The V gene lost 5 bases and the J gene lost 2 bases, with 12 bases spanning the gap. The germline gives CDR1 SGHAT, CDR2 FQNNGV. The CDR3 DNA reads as TGTGCCAGCAGCAAACAACAGGGTAACACTGAAGCTTTCTTT. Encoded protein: CASSKQQGNTEAFF.

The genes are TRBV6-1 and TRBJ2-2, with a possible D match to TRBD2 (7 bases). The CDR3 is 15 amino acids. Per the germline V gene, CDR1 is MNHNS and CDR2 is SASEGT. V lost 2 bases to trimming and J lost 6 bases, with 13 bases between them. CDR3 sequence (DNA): TGTGCCAGCAGTGAACTCCGGGGGGCGGCCGGGGAGCTGTTTTTT. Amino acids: CASSELRGAAGELFF.

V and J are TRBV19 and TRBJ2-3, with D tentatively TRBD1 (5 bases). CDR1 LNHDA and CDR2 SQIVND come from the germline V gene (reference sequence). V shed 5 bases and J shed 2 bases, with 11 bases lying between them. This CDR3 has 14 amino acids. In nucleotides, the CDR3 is TGTGCCAGTAGTTCGGGCGGACACACAGATACGCAGTATTTT. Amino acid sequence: CASSSGGHTDTQYF.

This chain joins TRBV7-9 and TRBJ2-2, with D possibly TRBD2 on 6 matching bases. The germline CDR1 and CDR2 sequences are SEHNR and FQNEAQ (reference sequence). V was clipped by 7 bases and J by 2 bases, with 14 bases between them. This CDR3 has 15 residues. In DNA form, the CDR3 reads TGTGCCAGCACCTCAGGGACTCCTAACACCGGGGAGCTGTTTTTT. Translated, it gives CASTSGTPNTGELFF.

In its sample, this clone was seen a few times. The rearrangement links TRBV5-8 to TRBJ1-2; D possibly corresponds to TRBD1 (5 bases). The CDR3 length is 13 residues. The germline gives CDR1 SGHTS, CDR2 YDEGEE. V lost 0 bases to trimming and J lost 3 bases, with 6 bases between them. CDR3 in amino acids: CASSLAGYYGYTF. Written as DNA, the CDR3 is TGTGCCAGCAGCTTGGCAGGGTACTATGGCTACACCTTC. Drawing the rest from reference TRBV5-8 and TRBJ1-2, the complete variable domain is EAGVTQSPTHLIKTRGQQATLRCSPISGHTSVYWYQQALGLGLQFLLWYDEGEERNRGNFPPRFSGRQFPNYSSELNVNALELEDSALYLCASSLAGYYGYTFGSGTRLTVV.

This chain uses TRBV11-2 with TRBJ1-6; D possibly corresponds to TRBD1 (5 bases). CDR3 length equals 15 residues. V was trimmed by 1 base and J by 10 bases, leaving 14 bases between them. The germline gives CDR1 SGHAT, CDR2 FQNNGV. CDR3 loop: CASSLVGGDGSPLHF. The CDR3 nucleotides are TGTGCCAGCAGCTTAGTGGGCGGGGACGGATCACCCCTCCACTTT.

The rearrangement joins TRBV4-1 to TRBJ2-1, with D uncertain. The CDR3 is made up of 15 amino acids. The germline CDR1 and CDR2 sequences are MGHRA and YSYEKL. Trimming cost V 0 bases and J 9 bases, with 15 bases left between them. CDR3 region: CASSQDLRLTGEQFF. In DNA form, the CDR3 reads TGCGCCAGCAGCCAAGATCTCCGCCTGACGGGTGAGCAGTTCTTC.

CDR3 loop: CASSPIRGLGYGYTF. The CDR3 DNA reads as TGTGCCAGCAGCCCTATTCGGGGATTAGGCTATGGCTACACCTTC. The genes are TRBV6-2 or TRBV6-3 and TRBJ1-2, with unresolved D. V gave up 6 bases and J gave up 4 bases, with 18 bases separating them. Germline V gene sequence: CDR1 MNHEY, CDR2 SVGEGT. The CDR3 extends over 15 amino acids.

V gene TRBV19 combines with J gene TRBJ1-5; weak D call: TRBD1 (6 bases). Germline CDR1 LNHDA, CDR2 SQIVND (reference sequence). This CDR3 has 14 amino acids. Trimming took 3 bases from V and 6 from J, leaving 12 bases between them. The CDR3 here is CASSIGGGGQPQHF. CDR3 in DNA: TGTGCCAGTAGTATTGGGGGCGGCGGTCAGCCCCAGCATTTT.

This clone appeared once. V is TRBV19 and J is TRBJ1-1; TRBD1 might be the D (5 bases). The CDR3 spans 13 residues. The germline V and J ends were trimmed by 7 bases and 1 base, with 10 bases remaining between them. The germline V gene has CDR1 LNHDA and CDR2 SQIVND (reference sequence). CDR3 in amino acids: CASTYTGNTEAFF. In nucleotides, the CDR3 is TGTGCCAGTACCTATACAGGGAACACTGAAGCTTTCTTT.

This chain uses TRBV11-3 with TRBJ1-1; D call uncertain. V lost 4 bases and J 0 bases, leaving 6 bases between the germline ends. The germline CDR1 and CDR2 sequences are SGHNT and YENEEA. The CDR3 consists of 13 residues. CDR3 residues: CASSWSMNTEAFF. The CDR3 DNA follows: TGTGCCAGCAGCTGGAGCATGAACACTGAAGCTTTCTTT.

The CDR3 is CASSLQRSEETQYF. For the CDR3, the DNA is TGTGCCAGCAGCTTACAGCGGTCAGAAGAGACCCAGTACTTC. The chain links TRBV7-2 to TRBJ2-5; a weak D match, TRBD2 (5 bases). Trimming pared 2 bases from V and 3 bases from J, leaving 10 bases between. This CDR3 spans 14 amino acids. Germline assignment: CDR1 SGHTA and CDR2 FQGNSA.

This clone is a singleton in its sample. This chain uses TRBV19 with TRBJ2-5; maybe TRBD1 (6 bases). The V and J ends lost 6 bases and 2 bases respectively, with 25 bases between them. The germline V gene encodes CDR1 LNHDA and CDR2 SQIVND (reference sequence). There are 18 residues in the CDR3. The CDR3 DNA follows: TGTGCCAGTAGCAAAGAGGTCCCAGGGGAAGGGTGGCAAGAGACCCAGTACTTC. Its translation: CASSKEVPGEGWQETQYF.

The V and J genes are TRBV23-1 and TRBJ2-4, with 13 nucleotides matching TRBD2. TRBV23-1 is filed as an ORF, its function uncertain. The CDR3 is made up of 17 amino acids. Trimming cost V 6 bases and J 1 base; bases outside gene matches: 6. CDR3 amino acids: CASRLAGGPRAKNIQYF. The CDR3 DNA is TGCGCCAGCAGACTAGCGGGAGGGCCGAGGGCCAAAAACATTCAGTACTTC.

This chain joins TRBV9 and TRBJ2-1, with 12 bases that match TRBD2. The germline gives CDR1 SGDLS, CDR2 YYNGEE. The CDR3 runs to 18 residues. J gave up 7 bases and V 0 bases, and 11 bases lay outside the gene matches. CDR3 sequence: CASSVARLAGVLGNEQFF. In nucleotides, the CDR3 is TGTGCCAGCAGCGTAGCCCGACTAGCGGGAGTTTTGGGTAATGAGCAGTTCTTC.

The CDR3 spells CATSKDRGTGEQYF. In DNA, the CDR3 is TGTGCCACCAGCAAGGACAGGGGTACGGGCGAGCAGTACTTC. V is TRBV15 and J is TRBJ2-7, with 9 bases fitting TRBD1. CDR1 is LNHNV, CDR2 YYDKDF, per germline (reference sequence). The CDR3 is 14 residues long. The V gene end was trimmed by 4 bases and the J gene end by 6 bases; junction bases not matched to a gene: 7.

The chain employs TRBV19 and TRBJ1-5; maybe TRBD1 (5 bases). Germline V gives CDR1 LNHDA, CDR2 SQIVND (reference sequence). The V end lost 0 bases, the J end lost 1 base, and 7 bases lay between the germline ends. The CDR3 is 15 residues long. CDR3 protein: CASSIDQGSNQPQHF. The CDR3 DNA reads TGTGCCAGTAGTATAGATCAGGGAAGCAATCAGCCCCAGCATTTT.

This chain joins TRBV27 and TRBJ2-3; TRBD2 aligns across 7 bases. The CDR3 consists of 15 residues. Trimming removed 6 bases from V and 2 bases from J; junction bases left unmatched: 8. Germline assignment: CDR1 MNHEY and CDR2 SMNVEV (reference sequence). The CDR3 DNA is TGTGCCAGCAGCCCCCTAGCGGCAACCACAGATACGCAGTATTTT. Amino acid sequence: CASSPLAATTDTQYF.

In DNA, the CDR3 is TGCGCCAGCACATTAGACAGAGACACTGAAGCTTTCTTT. Its protein product is CASTLDRDTEAFF. The gene calls are TRBV10-2 and TRBJ1-1; D may be TRBD1 (5 bases). The V end lost 7 bases, the J end lost 3 bases, and 12 bases lay between the germline ends. The CDR3 sequence is 13 residues long. Germline V CDR1 and CDR2: WSHSY, SAAADI.

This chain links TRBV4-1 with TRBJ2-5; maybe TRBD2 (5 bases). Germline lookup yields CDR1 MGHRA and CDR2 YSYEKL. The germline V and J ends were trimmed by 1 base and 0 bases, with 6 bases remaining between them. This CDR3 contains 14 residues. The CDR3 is CASSQGEYQETQYF. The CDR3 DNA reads TGCGCCAGCAGCCAAGGGGAGTACCAAGAGACCCAGTACTTC.

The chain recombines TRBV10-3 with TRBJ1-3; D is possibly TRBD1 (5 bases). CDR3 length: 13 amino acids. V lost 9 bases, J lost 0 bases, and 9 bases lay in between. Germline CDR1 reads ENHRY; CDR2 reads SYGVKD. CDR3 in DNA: TGTGCCATGGGGCCCTTCTCTGGAAACACCATATATTTT. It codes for CAMGPFSGNTIYF.

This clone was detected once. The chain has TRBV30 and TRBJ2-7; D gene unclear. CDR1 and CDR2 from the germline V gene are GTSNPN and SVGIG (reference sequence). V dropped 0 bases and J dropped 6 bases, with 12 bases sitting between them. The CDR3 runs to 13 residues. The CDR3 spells CAWSVQSVREQYF. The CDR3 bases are TGTGCCTGGAGTGTACAAAGTGTTCGCGAGCAGTACTTC.

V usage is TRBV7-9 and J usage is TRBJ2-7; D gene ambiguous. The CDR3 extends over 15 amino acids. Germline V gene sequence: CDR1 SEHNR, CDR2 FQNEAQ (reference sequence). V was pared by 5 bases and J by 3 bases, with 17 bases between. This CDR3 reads CASSLQNENRYEQYF. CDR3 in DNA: TGTGCCAGCAGCCTACAGAACGAAAACCGCTACGAGCAGTACTTC.

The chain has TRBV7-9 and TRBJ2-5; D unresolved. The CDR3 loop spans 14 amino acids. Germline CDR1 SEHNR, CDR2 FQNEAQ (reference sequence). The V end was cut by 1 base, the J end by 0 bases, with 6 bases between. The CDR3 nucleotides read TGTGCCAGCAGCTTAGGAACAGACCAAGAGACCCAGTACTTC. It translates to CASSLGTDQETQYF.

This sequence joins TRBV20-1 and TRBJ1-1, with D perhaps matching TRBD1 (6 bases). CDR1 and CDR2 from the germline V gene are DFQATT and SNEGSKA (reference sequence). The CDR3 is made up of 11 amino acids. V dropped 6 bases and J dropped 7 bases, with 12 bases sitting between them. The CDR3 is CSARTAYEAFF. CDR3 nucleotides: TGCAGTGCCCGGACAGCCTATGAAGCTTTCTTT.

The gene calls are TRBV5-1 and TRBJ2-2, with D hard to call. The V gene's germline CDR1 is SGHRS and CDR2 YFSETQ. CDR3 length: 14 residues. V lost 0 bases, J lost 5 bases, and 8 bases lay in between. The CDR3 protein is CASSLGLRTGELFF. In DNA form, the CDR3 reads TGCGCCAGCAGCTTGGGACTGAGAACCGGGGAGCTGTTTTTT.

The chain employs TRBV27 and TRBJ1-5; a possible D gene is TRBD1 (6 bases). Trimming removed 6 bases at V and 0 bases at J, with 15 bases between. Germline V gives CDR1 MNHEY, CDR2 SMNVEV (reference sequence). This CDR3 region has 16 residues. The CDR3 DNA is TGTGCCAGCAGCCCCAGGGCAGGGGATAGCAATCAGCCCCAGCATTTT. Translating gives CASSPRAGDSNQPQHF.

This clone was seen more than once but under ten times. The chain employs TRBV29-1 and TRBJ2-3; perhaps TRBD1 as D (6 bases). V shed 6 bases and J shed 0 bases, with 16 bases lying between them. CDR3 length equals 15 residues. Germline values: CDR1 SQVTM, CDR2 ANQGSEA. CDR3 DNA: TGCAGCGTGCAACAGGGAGCAGGGAGCACAGATACGCAGTATTTT. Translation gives CSVQQGAGSTDTQYF.

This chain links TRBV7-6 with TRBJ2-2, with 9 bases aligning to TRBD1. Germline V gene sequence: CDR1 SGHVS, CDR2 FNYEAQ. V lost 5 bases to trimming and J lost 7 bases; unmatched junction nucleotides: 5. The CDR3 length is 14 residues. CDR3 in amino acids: CASSLTGGHGELFF. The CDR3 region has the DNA TGTGCCAGCAGCCTGACAGGGGGTCACGGGGAGCTGTTTTTT.